In its sample, the clone carrying this TCR beta chain was seen a few times. This sample was taken from a study of blood T cell repertoires in COVID-19. Study at large: The study drew acute and convalescent COVID-19 samples from the United States, Italy and Spain. The cDNA or gDNA used as material had been derived from T cells, B-cell-depleted T cells, or PBMCs.

How the authors handled the data: Estimated nucleated cell counts came from reference gene primer amplification. Method: immunoSEQ multiplex PCR; TCRdb's copy keeps in-frame clones and lacks some. The V and J calls and the clone size are those of that table, but D and trimming were determined from the DNA. The table lists some 50,000 clones, roughly nine tenths of them singletons. Trimming took 5 bases from V and 4 from J; bases not matched to a gene: 6. Germline V CDR1 and CDR2: GTSNPN, SVGIG (reference sequence). This CDR3 region has 14 residues. The V and J genes are TRBV30 and TRBJ2-7; 12 bases map to TRBD2. Sequenced input: peripheral blood. The clonotype was recovered from a man aged 40-55 years with active COVID-19. CDR3 in DNA: TGTGCCTGGGGATCCGGACTAGCGGGGTACGAGCAGTACTTC. This sequence encodes CAWGSGLAGYEQYF.